These 24 T cell receptor beta chains were sequenced from one sample in a study of regulatory T cells in long-lasting Graves disease. Time point meaning: persistent/refractory GD, antithyroid drugs over 5 years with positive TRAb. With RNA extracted from PBMCs as input, the TCR library was made. Investigators prepared the TCR beta libraries by applying iRepertoire HTBI primers and Arm-PCR of CDR3 regions. TCRdb re-called the multiplex PCR reads through MiXCR, storing one row per CDR3 protein. The sample comprises roughly 450,000 distinct CDR3 sequences, less than 25% of which are singletons, and 7% to 9.5% rests with the top ten. The sequencing here drew on peripheral blood mononuclear cells (PBMCs), taken when the disease was refractory, from a patient treated with antithyroid drugs. Source of these receptors: a female donor with Graves disease.

There are many counts of this clonotype. The rearrangement uses TRBV28 and TRBJ1-1; maybe TRBD1 (5 bases). Trimming cost V 4 bases and J 3 bases, with 18 bases left between them. Germline-derived CDR1 and CDR2 are MDHEN and SYDVKM. This CDR3 region has 16 residues. The CDR3: CASSSTDGRGDTEAFF. The DNA of the CDR3 is TGTGCCAGCAGTTCGACAGACGGTCGAGGCGACACTGAAGCTTTCTTT. The whole variable domain, remainder taken from reference TRBV28 and TRBJ1-1, is DVKVTQSSRYLVKRTGEKVFLECVQDMDHENMFWYRQDPGLGLRLIYFSYDVKMKEKGDIPEGYSVSREKKERFSLILESASTNQTSMYLCASSSTDGRGDTEAFFGQGTRLTVV.

The rearrangement links TRBV5-1 to TRBJ2-1; D is unclear. Trimming cost V 1 base and J 0 bases, with 8 bases left between them. CDR1 SGHRS and CDR2 YFSETQ come from the germline V gene. The length of the CDR3 is 15 residues. The CDR3 DNA follows: TGCGCCAGCAGCTTGATGGGAACCTCCTACAATGAGCAGTTCTTC. Encoded protein: CASSLMGTSYNEQFF.

The genes are TRBV5-1 and TRBJ2-2; 7 positions agree with TRBD1. This CDR3 contains 16 residues. Germline lookup yields CDR1 SGHRS and CDR2 YFSETQ. V shed 4 bases and J 2 bases; nucleotides not matched to a gene: 8. This chain's CDR3 is CASSVVGTVNTGELFF. For the CDR3, the DNA is TGCGCCAGCAGCGTGGTTGGGACAGTTAACACCGGGGAGCTGTTTTTT.

The chain's CDR3 is CASSQDPATDTQYF. The CDR3, as DNA: TGCGCCAGCAGCCAAGATCCGGCAACAGATACGCAGTATTTT. The chain has TRBV4-1 and TRBJ2-3; no reliable D call. Per germline, CDR1 MGHRA and CDR2 YSYEKL. The V end was cut by 0 bases, the J end by 3 bases, with 7 bases between. The CDR3 runs 14 residues.

This clonotype was observed at least ten times. V and J are TRBV28 and TRBJ2-7; TRBD2 is a possible D gene (6 bases). From germline, CDR1 is MDHEN and CDR2 SYDVKM. Trimming shortened V by 3 bases and J by 0 bases, and 15 bases separated the two germline ends. The CDR3 runs 16 residues. This CDR3 reads CASSLALTSISYEQYF. CDR3 in DNA: TGTGCCAGCAGTTTGGCCCTCACTAGCATCTCCTACGAGCAGTACTTC.

The table lists this clonotype with many counts. The chain links TRBV6-1 to TRBJ2-7; D is perhaps TRBD1 (5 bases). V lost 6 bases, J lost 5 bases, and 11 bases lay in between. The CDR3 contains 12 residues. Germline CDR1 MNHNS, CDR2 SASEGT. For the CDR3, the DNA is TGTGCCAGCAGGGGCGGACATCACGAGCAGTACTTC. This sequence encodes CASRGGHHEQYF.

This clonotype was counted only a few times. The chain recombines TRBV27 with TRBJ2-7, with D maybe TRBD1 (6 bases). In germline, CDR1 is MNHEY, CDR2 SMNVEV (reference sequence). The CDR3 has 16 residues. V lost 0 bases, J lost 5 bases, and 17 bases lay in between. CDR3 protein: CASSLSGLGAGDEQYF. The CDR3 DNA sequence: TGTGCCAGCAGTTTATCAGGCTTAGGGGCAGGGGACGAGCAGTACTTC.

This clonotype occurred many times. The rearrangement links TRBV6-1 to TRBJ2-7; D may be TRBD2 (6 bases). Germline values: CDR1 MNHNS, CDR2 SASEGT. CDR3 length: 14 amino acids. The V end was cut by 8 bases, the J end by 0 bases, with 14 bases between. The CDR3 sequence is CASRPSASSYEQYF. CDR3 coding DNA: TGTGCCAGCCGCCCTAGCGCAAGCTCCTACGAGCAGTACTTC.

This clonotype was counted a few times. This sequence joins TRBV10-3 and TRBJ2-7, with D perhaps given as TRBD1 or TRBD2 (5 bases each). Germline CDR1 is ENHRY and CDR2 is SYGVKD. This CDR3 is 15 amino acids long. V was clipped by 8 bases and J by 7 bases, with 24 bases between them. DNA of the CDR3: TGTGCCATCCGACAGTTTGGTGTTAGTACGGGGGAGCAGTACTTC. Protein product: CAIRQFGVSTGEQYF.

This clonotype was counted ten times or more. CDR3 amino acids: CSATPIRDPRDYGYTF. CDR3 bases: TGCAGTGCCACGCCAATTCGGGACCCGAGGGACTATGGCTACACCTTC. The V call is TRBV20-1, the J call TRBJ1-2; TRBD1 is a possible D gene (5 bases). Germline-derived CDR1 and CDR2 are DFQATT and SNEGSKA (reference sequence). Trimming pared 6 bases from V and 3 bases from J, leaving 23 bases between. This CDR3 region has 16 residues.

This clonotype appeared many times. The CDR3 sequence is CASSLRTGGAGANVLTF. The DNA of the CDR3 is TGTGCCAGCAGCTTAAGGACGGGGGGCGCTGGGGCCAACGTCCTGACTTTC. The chain joins TRBV11-3 to TRBJ2-6, with a tentative D call TRBD2 (7 bases). V was cut by 2 bases and J by 2 bases, with 13 bases left in between. From germline, CDR1 is SGHNT and CDR2 YENEEA. There are 17 residues in the CDR3.

This clonotype was seen a few times. The V call is TRBV15, the J call TRBJ1-3, with D uncertain. Germline CDR1 is LNHNV and CDR2 is YYDKDF (reference sequence). V lost 0 bases and J lost 0, with 15 bases in between. The CDR3 has 18 amino acids. CDR3 sequence reads: CATSRDLGQATSGNTIYF. The CDR3 DNA follows: TGTGCCACCAGCAGAGACCTCGGTCAGGCCACCTCTGGAAACACCATATATTTT.

Many counts were recorded for this clonotype. This chain uses TRBV2 with TRBJ2-7; D uncertain. CDR1 and CDR2 from the germline V gene are SNHLY and FYNNEI. CDR3 length equals 14 residues. Between the trimmed V and J ends, which lost 1 base and 1 base, there was a span of 8 bases. CDR3 region: CASSEDGLSYEQYF. The DNA for the CDR3 is TGTGCCAGCAGTGAAGACGGATTATCCTACGAGCAGTACTTC.

This clonotype was detected a few times. This sequence joins TRBV7-9 and TRBJ2-7; 7 bases line up with TRBD2. Unmatched junction bases numbered 9, after V lost 5 bases and J lost 2 bases. The CDR3 totals 15 residues. Germline assignment: CDR1 SEHNR and CDR2 FQNEAQ (reference sequence). The CDR3 bases are TGTGCCAGCAGCACGCACCGGGAGGAACCCTACGAGCAGTACTTC. Translation gives CASSTHREEPYEQYF.

This clonotype was counted ten times or more. This chain uses TRBV6-1 with TRBJ1-5, with D perhaps matching TRBD1 (6 bases). The CDR3 has 14 amino acids. Germline V gives CDR1 MNHNS, CDR2 SASEGT. V shed 5 bases and J shed 4 bases, with 12 bases lying between them. The CDR3 DNA reads TGTGCCAGCAGTCAACAGGGTACGAATCAGCCCCAGCATTTT. Its translation: CASSQQGTNQPQHF.

This clonotype was seen at least ten times. The chain combines TRBV27 with TRBJ1-6; D is unclear. The CDR3 runs 15 residues. Germline V gives CDR1 MNHEY, CDR2 SMNVEV (reference sequence). Between the trimmed V and J ends, which lost 4 bases and 8 bases, there was a span of 15 bases. The CDR3: CASSSRVKSDSPLHF. As DNA, the CDR3 is TGTGCCAGCAGTTCCCGTGTCAAATCCGATTCACCCCTCCACTTT.

As DNA, the CDR3 is TGTGCCAGCAGTCCCCCCCCCGGAAACACCATATATTTT. Amino acid sequence: CASSPPPGNTIYF. The chain couples TRBV28 to TRBJ1-3; D not certain. The CDR3 length is 13 residues. Germline lookup yields CDR1 MDHEN and CDR2 SYDVKM. Between the trimmed V and J ends, which lost 5 bases and 4 bases, there was a span of 9 bases.

The chain is built from TRBV11-2 and TRBJ2-1; 11 bases align to TRBD2. From germline, CDR1 is SGHAT and CDR2 FQNNGV. The CDR3 extends over 15 amino acids. The V segment lost 3 bases and the J segment 10 bases; nucleotides outside the gene matches: 8. CDR3 DNA: TGTGCCAGCAGCTTGAGTGGACTAGCGGGTAACGAGCAGTTCTTC. Amino acids: CASSLSGLAGNEQFF.

This clonotype was seen a handful of times. This chain links TRBV7-3 with TRBJ2-2, with a weak D call TRBD2 (5 bases). The CDR3 consists of 15 residues. Trimming took off 5 bases at V and 6 bases at J, with 16 bases between the two ends. Germline V CDR1 and CDR2: SGHTA, FQGTGA. Written as DNA, the CDR3 is TGTGCCAGCAGCCCCCAGAGTTCCGGGGCCGGGGAGCTGTTTTTT. As protein: CASSPQSSGAGELFF.

This clonotype was seen a handful of times. This chain links TRBV9 with TRBJ2-7, with a possible D match to TRBD1 (6 bases). CDR1 and CDR2 from the germline V gene are SGDLS and YYNGEE. Trimming left V 4 bases short and J 3 bases short, with 14 bases between. The CDR3 sequence is 14 residues long. CDR3 nucleotides: TGTGCCAGCAGCAGAACGGACAGAAACTACGAGCAGTACTTC. Translation: CASSRTDRNYEQYF.

This clonotype was recorded only once. The junction differs from germline at one of its ends, possibly a read error. The rearrangement uses TRBV18 and TRBJ2-2; D gene ambiguous. Germline V gene data show CDR1 as KGHSH and CDR2 as LQKENI. The CDR3 totals 13 residues. The CDR3 region has the DNA TGTGCCAGCTCAGGTTCTGACACAGGGGAGCTGTTTTTT. Protein product: CASSGSDTGELFF.

This clonotype was seen repeatedly, ten times or more. The chain joins TRBV28 to TRBJ2-7, with a possible D match to TRBD2 (6 bases). CDR1 and CDR2 from the germline V gene are MDHEN and SYDVKM. The CDR3 sequence is 12 residues long. Trimming shortened V by 6 bases and J by 6 bases, and 12 bases separated the two germline ends. This CDR3 reads CASRRTSLEQYF. The CDR3 DNA is TGTGCCAGCAGGCGCACTAGCCTCGAGCAGTACTTC.

This clonotype was detected ten times or more. The rearrangement links TRBV7-2 to TRBJ2-5, with 8 bases identical to TRBD2. V lost 0 bases and J lost 3; bases outside the gene matches: 9. The CDR3 runs to 17 residues. Germline V CDR1 and CDR2: SGHTA, FQGNSA. This chain's CDR3 is CASSLALTSGKEETQYF. CDR3 nucleotide sequence: TGTGCCAGCAGCTTAGCGCTAACTAGCGGAAAGGAAGAGACCCAGTACTTC.

This clonotype has at least ten counts. This CDR3 reads CASSPFTRIGGNQPQHF. The CDR3 DNA is TGTGCCAGCAGCCCATTCACGAGGATCGGGGGCAATCAGCCCCAGCATTTT. The rearrangement joins TRBV7-8 to TRBJ1-5, with D hard to call. V was clipped by 5 bases and J by 2 bases, with 19 bases between them. This CDR3 region has 17 residues. From germline, CDR1 is SGHVS and CDR2 FQNEAQ.